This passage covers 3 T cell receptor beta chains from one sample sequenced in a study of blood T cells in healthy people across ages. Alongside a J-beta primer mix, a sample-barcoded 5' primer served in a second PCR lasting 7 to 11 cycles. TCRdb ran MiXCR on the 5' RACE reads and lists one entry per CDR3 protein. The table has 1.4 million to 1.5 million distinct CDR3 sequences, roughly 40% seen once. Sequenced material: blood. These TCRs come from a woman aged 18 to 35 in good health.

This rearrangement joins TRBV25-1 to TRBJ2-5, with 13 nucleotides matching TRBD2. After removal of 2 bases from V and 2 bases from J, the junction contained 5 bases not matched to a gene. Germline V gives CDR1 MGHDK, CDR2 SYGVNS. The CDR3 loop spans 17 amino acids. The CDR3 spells CASSEEPGLAGQETQYF. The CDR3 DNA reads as TGTGCCAGCAGTGAAGAACCGGGACTAGCGGGACAAGAGACCCAGTACTTC.

In DNA form, the CDR3 reads TGTGCCAGCAGCTTGGGACCCTTAACAGGGGCGGACTATGGCTACACCTTC. Translated, it gives CASSLGPLTGADYGYTF. V is TRBV5-6 and J is TRBJ1-2; the match to TRBD1 covers 7 bases. CDR1 and CDR2 from the germline V gene are SGHDT and YYEEEE. The CDR3 is 17 residues long. V was pared by 0 bases and J by 3 bases, with 11 bases of the junction left unmatched.

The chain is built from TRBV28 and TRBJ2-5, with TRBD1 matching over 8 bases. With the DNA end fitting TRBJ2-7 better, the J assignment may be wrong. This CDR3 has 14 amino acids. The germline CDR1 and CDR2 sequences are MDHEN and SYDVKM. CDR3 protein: CASRRTGTLGEQYF. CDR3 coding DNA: TGTGCCAGCAGAAGGACAGGGACTTTGGGCGAGCAGTACTTC.